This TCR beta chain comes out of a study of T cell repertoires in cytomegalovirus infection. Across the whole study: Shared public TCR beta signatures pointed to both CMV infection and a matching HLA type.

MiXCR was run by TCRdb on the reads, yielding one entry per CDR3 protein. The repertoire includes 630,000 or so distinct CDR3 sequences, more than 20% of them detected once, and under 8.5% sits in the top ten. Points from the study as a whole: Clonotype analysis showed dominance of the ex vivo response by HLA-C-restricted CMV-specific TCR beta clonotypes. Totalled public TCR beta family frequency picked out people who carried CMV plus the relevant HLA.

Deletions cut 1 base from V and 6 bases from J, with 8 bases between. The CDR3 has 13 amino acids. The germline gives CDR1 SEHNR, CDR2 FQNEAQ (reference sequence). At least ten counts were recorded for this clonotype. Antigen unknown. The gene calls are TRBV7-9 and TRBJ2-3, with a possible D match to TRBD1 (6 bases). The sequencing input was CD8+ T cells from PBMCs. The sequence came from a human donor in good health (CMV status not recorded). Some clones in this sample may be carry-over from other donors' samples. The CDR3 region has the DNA TGTGCCAGCAGCTTAGTAACAGGGGATACGCAGTATTTT. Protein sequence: CASSLVTGDTQYF.